This T cell receptor beta chain was captured in a study of Ad26.COV2.S vaccination and SARS-CoV-2 variants. The CDR3 extends over 14 amino acids. The ends lost 6 bases at V and 5 bases at J; junction bases unmatched: 10. Germline V gives CDR1 LNHDA, CDR2 SQIVND (reference sequence). Worth noting for this clone: Its target is unknown.

Measured with immunoSEQ multiplex PCR; TCRdb has only the in-frame clones, and not every one. The data contain some 350,000 clones, around 90% of them singletons. Regarding the study as a whole: Using TCR breadth and depth analyses may have led to underestimated total T cell responses. Post-vaccination spike-specific CD8+ and CD4+ T cell responses reportedly had substantial breadth. Whether participants received vaccine or placebo, their non-spike TCR breadth was similar. Participants in the vaccine arm had higher spike-specific TCR breadth; placebo recipients had lower.

V is TRBV19 and J is TRBJ2-7; 7 bases align to TRBD1. The source of this sequence is a human donor who had recovered from COVID-19. Sequenced material: peripheral blood, taken after recovery from COVID-19. The CDR3 DNA sequence: TGTGCCAGTAGCAAGGACAGGTTTTCAAACGAGCAGTACTTC. Translated: CASSKDRFSNEQYF.